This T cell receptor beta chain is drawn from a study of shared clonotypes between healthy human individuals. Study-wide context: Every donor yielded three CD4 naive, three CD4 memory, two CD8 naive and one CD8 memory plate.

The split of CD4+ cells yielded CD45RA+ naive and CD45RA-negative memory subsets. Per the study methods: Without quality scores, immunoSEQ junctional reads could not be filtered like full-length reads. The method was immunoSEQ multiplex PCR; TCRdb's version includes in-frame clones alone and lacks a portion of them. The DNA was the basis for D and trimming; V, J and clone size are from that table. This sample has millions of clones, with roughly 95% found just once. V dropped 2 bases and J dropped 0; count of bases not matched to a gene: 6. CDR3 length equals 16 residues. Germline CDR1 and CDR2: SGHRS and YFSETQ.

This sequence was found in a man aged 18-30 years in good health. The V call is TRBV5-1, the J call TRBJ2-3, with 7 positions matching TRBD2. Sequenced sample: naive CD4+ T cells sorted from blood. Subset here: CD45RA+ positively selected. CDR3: CASSFNSGRSTDTQYF. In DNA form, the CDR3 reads TGCGCCAGCAGCTTTAATAGCGGGCGTAGCACAGATACGCAGTATTTT. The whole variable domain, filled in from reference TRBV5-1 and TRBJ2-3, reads KAGVTQTPRYLIKTRGQQVTLSCSPISGHRSVSWYQQTPGQGLQFLFEYFSETQRNKGNFPGRFSGRQFSNSRSEMNVSTLELGDSALYLCASSFNSGRSTDTQYFGPGTRLTVL.